This TCR beta chain was documented in a study of T cells in localized non-small cell lung cancer. Trimming took 3 bases from V and 7 from J, leaving 9 bases between them. The germline gives CDR1 SEHNR, CDR2 FQNEAQ (reference sequence). The CDR3 has 12 amino acids. Libraries were prepared by immunoSEQ multiplex PCR; TCRdb keeps only in-frame clonotypes and omits some of them. The sample carries roughly 20,000 clones, around nine tenths recorded once. The V gene is TRBV7-9, the J gene TRBJ1-2; no reliable D call. Sequencing was performed on peripheral blood, taken before any cancer treatment. The clonotype comes from a man aged 40 to 69 with stage I lung adenocarcinoma. CDR3 sequence (DNA): TGTGCCAGCAGCTTGAATGGAGGTGGCTACACCTTC. Translating gives CASSLNGGGYTF.